The 20 T cell receptor beta chains reported below all come from one sample, sequenced in a study of CD8+ T cells in alopecia areata. Treatment indicated: oral pan-JAK inhibitor, 5-10 mg twice daily. After isolation, RNA underwent reverse transcription to generate cDNA as the sequencing template. Clones were sequenced by immunoSEQ multiplex PCR, and TCRdb holds only the in-frame ones, with some missing. This table holds some 190,000 clones, about 65% found once. The material sequenced was CD4+ T cells sorted from blood, taken between weeks 49 and 50, from a patient treated with tofacitinib. Receptors originate from a human donor with alopecia areata.

The CDR3 sequence: CASSPDRNYGYTF. CDR3 bases: TGTGCCAGCAGCCCAGACAGAAACTATGGCTACACCTTC. The chain combines TRBV7-6 with TRBJ1-2, with D possibly TRBD1 on 5 matching bases. Germline V lookup: CDR1 SGHVS, CDR2 FNYEAQ. V was clipped by 5 bases and J by 2 bases, with 9 bases between them. This CDR3 comprises 13 residues.

The rearrangement links TRBV30 to TRBJ1-2, with D unclear. V lost 4 bases and J lost 2, with 8 bases in between. This CDR3 spans 12 amino acids. Germline-derived CDR1 and CDR2 are GTSNPN and SVGIG (reference sequence). CDR3 nucleotides: TGTGCCTGGAACGCGATCAACTATGGCTACACCTTC. This sequence encodes CAWNAINYGYTF.

The J gene is TRBJ1-1, the V gene TRBV29-1, with D possibly being TRBD1 (5 bases). Germline values: CDR1 SQVTM, CDR2 ANQGSEA. V was clipped by 2 bases and J by 2 bases, with 12 bases between them. This CDR3 spans 14 amino acids. This CDR3 is CSVERHRLNTEAFF. The CDR3, as DNA: TGCAGCGTTGAAAGGCACAGGCTAAACACTGAAGCTTTCTTT.

CDR3: CASSPLFTGELFF. The CDR3 DNA reads TGTGCCAGCTCACCGCTCTTTACCGGGGAGCTGTTTTTT. The chain uses TRBV18 and TRBJ2-2; D is ambiguous. The CDR3 runs 13 residues. V shed 3 bases and J shed 5 bases, with 7 bases lying between them. Germline V lookup: CDR1 KGHSH, CDR2 LQKENI.

The chain uses TRBV29-1 and TRBJ2-3, with a tentative D call TRBD2 (5 bases). CDR1 SQVTM and CDR2 ANQGSEA come from the germline V gene. Deletions cut 6 bases from V and 1 base from J, with 11 bases between. The length of the CDR3 is 13 residues. The chain's CDR3 is CSVGWGGTDTQYF. The CDR3 region has the DNA TGCAGCGTCGGATGGGGAGGCACAGATACGCAGTATTTT.

With regard to this clone: A junction boundary mismatches the germline segment, possibly from a read error. CDR3 in amino acids: CASSFSSSYDSPLHF. The CDR3 bases are TGCGCCAGCAGCTTCTCGAGCTCCTATGATTCACCCCTCCACTTT. This chain connects TRBV5-1 to TRBJ1-6; no reliable D call. The CDR3 runs 15 residues. CDR1 and CDR2 from the germline V gene are SGHRS and YFSETQ.

The chain recombines TRBV29-1 with TRBJ2-7; 10 bases are shared with TRBD2. CDR1 is SQVTM, CDR2 ANQGSEA, per germline. V was clipped by 3 bases and J by 3 bases; unmatched bases: 2. The CDR3 sequence is 13 residues long. The CDR3 sequence: CSVDSGGNYEQYF. The DNA for the CDR3 is TGCAGCGTTGATAGCGGGGGGAACTACGAGCAGTACTTC.

J is TRBJ1-5 and V is TRBV15; possible D gene TRBD1, 6 bases. Between the trimmed V and J ends, which lost 4 bases and 2 bases, there was a span of 9 bases. Per the germline V gene, CDR1 is LNHNV and CDR2 is YYDKDF (reference sequence). The length of the CDR3 is 14 residues. DNA for the CDR3: TGTGCCACCAGCACACAGGGCGGCAATCAGCCCCAGCATTTT. This translates into CATSTQGGNQPQHF.

A few counts support this clone. The genes are TRBV5-5 and TRBJ2-5, with D possibly being TRBD2 (6 bases). From germline, CDR1 is SGHKS and CDR2 YYEKEE (reference sequence). The CDR3 sequence is 12 residues long. Trimming removed 2 bases from V and 5 bases from J, with 7 bases in between. CDR3 in amino acids: CASSFSGETQYF. Written as DNA, the CDR3 is TGTGCCAGCAGCTTCAGCGGGGAGACCCAGTACTTC.

J is TRBJ2-1 and V is TRBV27, with TRBD2 matching 10 bases. CDR1 is MNHEY, CDR2 SMNVEV, per germline (reference sequence). The CDR3 is 16 amino acids. The V and J ends lost 5 bases and 10 bases, in that order; junction bases with no gene match: 14. CDR3 amino acids: CASSPRVAGGIGEQFF. The DNA for the CDR3 is TGTGCCAGCAGTCCCCGAGTAGCGGGGGGAATAGGGGAGCAGTTCTTC.

The J gene is TRBJ1-1, the V gene TRBV29-1; no definite D call. The CDR3 totals 10 residues. V shed 4 bases and J shed 9 bases, with 9 bases lying between them. Germline V gives CDR1 SQVTM, CDR2 ANQGSEA. The DNA for the CDR3 is TGCAGCGTTGTATCGACTCAAGCTTTCTTT. The encoded protein is CSVVSTQAFF.

Here the CDR3 reads CATSIKATNEKLFF. The CDR3 DNA reads TGTGCCACCAGCATCAAAGCAACTAATGAAAAACTGTTTTTT. The genes are TRBV15 and TRBJ1-4; D is undetermined. Germline CDR1 LNHNV, CDR2 YYDKDF (reference sequence). This CDR3 comprises 14 residues. Deletions cut 4 bases from V and 0 bases from J, with 6 bases between.

There are a few counts of this clone. This chain connects TRBV6-6 to TRBJ1-1; unclear D gene. The length of the CDR3 is 13 residues. CDR1 is MNHNY and CDR2 is SVGAGI in the germline V gene (reference sequence). The V end lost 6 bases, the J end lost 1 base, and 9 bases lay between the germline ends. The CDR3 DNA sequence: TGTGCCAGCAGGGATATAGGGAACACTGAAGCTTTCTTT. Protein: CASRDIGNTEAFF.

The rearrangement joins TRBV2 to TRBJ1-5; TRBD1 might be the D (5 bases). The germline gives CDR1 SNHLY, CDR2 FYNNEI. This CDR3 spans 14 amino acids. The V and J ends lost 7 bases and 2 bases respectively, with 12 bases between them. The CDR3 DNA sequence: TGTGCCAGCATGACAGACGGAGGCAATCAGCCCCAGCATTTT. This sequence encodes CASMTDGGNQPQHF.

The chain uses TRBV29-1 and TRBJ2-1; 10 positions match TRBD2. This CDR3 spans 15 amino acids. Germline assignment: CDR1 SQVTM and CDR2 ANQGSEA. V gave up 5 bases and J gave up 8 bases; unmatched junction bases: 12. The CDR3 nucleotides read TGCAGCGTTTCCTATAGCGGGGGGCCGCGGGATGAGCAGTTCTTC. It specifies CSVSYSGGPRDEQFF.

This chain uses TRBV7-9 with TRBJ2-4, with 7 positions matching TRBD1. This CDR3 has 14 residues. Germline-derived CDR1 and CDR2 are SEHNR and FQNEAQ (reference sequence). The J segment lost 0 bases and the V segment lost 5 bases, leaving 1 base of the junction unmatched. The CDR3 is CASSDRVAKNIQYF. Written as DNA, the CDR3 is TGTGCCAGCAGCGACAGGGTAGCCAAAAACATTCAGTACTTC.

DNA of the CDR3: TGTGCCTGGAGTGTAGGGCAGGGCGCGTTCCAGCCCCAGCATTTT. Its translation is CAWSVGQGAFQPQHF. The chain carries TRBV30 and TRBJ1-5, with D perhaps TRBD1 (5 bases). The germline gives CDR1 GTSNPN, CDR2 SVGIG (reference sequence). V lost 0 bases and J 7 bases, leaving 16 bases between the germline ends. The CDR3 is 15 amino acids.

The rearrangement links TRBV5-6 to TRBJ1-5; 8 positions match TRBD1. This CDR3 has 16 amino acids. Germline values: CDR1 SGHDT, CDR2 YYEEEE. V lost 4 bases, J lost 1 base, and 7 bases stayed unmatched. DNA for the CDR3: TGTGCCAGCAGCGTCAACAGGGGGTTGAGCAATCAGCCCCAGCATTTT. Its translation is CASSVNRGLSNQPQHF.

The gene calls are TRBV29-1 and TRBJ2-5, with TRBD2 matching over 10 bases. Per the germline V gene, CDR1 is SQVTM and CDR2 is ANQGSEA. This CDR3 has 16 amino acids. Unmatched junction bases numbered 14, after V lost 8 bases and J lost 2 bases. The CDR3 is CSTPQGLAGAQETQYF. In DNA, the CDR3 is TGCAGCACACCACAGGGGCTAGCGGGGGCTCAAGAGACCCAGTACTTC.

The genes are TRBV15 and TRBJ1-5; TRBD1 is a possible D gene (6 bases). Germline assignment: CDR1 LNHNV and CDR2 YYDKDF (reference sequence). There are 15 residues in the CDR3. With 0 bases removed from V and 3 bases from J, the gap between germline ends came to 9 bases. This CDR3 is CATSRDGGHNQPQHF. The CDR3 nucleotides are TGTGCCACCAGCAGAGATGGGGGACACAATCAGCCCCAGCATTTT.